This T cell receptor (beta chain) originates from a study of cytomegalovirus exposure and HLA in healthy donors. The CDR3 has 14 residues. Trimming pared 5 bases from V and 7 bases from J, leaving 14 bases between. Germline V gene sequence: CDR1 SGHNT, CDR2 YENEEA. To note about this clone: Within the sample, other DNA sequences also encode this same CDR3.

It was with 60 Vbeta and 13 Jbeta primers that the PCR ran. Generated by immunoSEQ multiplex PCR, the TCRdb table keeps only in-frame clones and is missing some. In the table there are about 120,000 clones, 63% of which are singletons. This receptor was identified in a man between 35 and 55 years old in good health and CMV-seropositive. Material for sequencing was PBMCs. The chain combines TRBV11-3 with TRBJ2-2; the D gene is possibly TRBD1 (6 bases). The CDR3 is CASSPGQGNGELFF. CDR3 coding DNA: TGTGCCAGCAGCCCAGGTCAGGGGAACGGGGAGCTGTTTTTT.